One sample yielded the 28 T cell receptor beta chains listed below, sequenced in a study of T-cell reconstitution after alpha-beta-depleted transplantation in children. Unique molecular identifiers tagged the TCRbeta library. TCRdb re-called the PCR reads through MiXCR, storing one row per CDR3 protein. The sample shows under 350,000 distinct CDR3 sequences, more than 8% of them seen only once. The sequencing here drew on PBMCs from the stem cell graft donor, taken from the stem cell graft. These receptors were taken from a human donor who donated a stem cell graft to a child with SCID.

V gene TRBV7-2 combines with J gene TRBJ1-5; a weak D match, TRBD1 (5 bases). CDR1 is SGHTA, CDR2 FQGNSA, per germline. Trimming removed 7 bases at V and 5 bases at J, with 27 bases between. The CDR3 is made up of 18 amino acids. CDR3: CASTSIKLGQGRDQPQHF. The DNA of the CDR3 is TGTGCCAGCACTAGCATCAAATTAGGGCAGGGAAGAGATCAGCCCCAGCATTTT.

There are many counts of this clonotype. The chain combines TRBV10-1 with TRBJ2-2; D ambiguous. The germline V gene encodes CDR1 WNHNN and CDR2 SYGVQD (reference sequence). V was cut by 6 bases and J by 1 base, with 6 bases left in between. The CDR3 sequence is 13 residues long. CDR3 protein: CASRDGNTGELFF. Here the CDR3 DNA reads TGCGCCAGCAGGGACGGGAACACCGGGGAGCTGTTTTTT.

This clonotype was recorded a few times. This chain links TRBV6-5 with TRBJ1-1, with no clear D. Per germline, CDR1 MNHEY and CDR2 SVGAGI. V shed 4 bases and J shed 8 bases, with 14 bases lying between them. CDR3 length: 13 residues. The CDR3 nucleotides read TGTGCCAGCAGTTCCACACAAAACAGCGAAGCTTTCTTT. Translation: CASSSTQNSEAFF.

This clonotype was counted a few times. The V gene is TRBV12-5, the J gene TRBJ2-2, with D possibly matching TRBD1 (6 bases). Germline V lookup: CDR1 LGHNT, CDR2 FRNRAP. CDR3 size: 12 residues. V was trimmed by 7 bases and J by 9 bases, leaving 12 bases between them. As DNA, the CDR3 is TGTGCTAGTGCCCCCCAGGGGAGGGAGCTGTTTTTT. It encodes CASAPQGRELFF.

This clonotype appeared a few times. The chain is built from TRBV27 and TRBJ2-1; possibly TRBD2 for D (7 bases). Trimming removed 3 bases at V and 4 bases at J, with 13 bases between. The CDR3 runs to 15 residues. In germline, CDR1 is MNHEY, CDR2 SMNVEV (reference sequence). The CDR3 region has the DNA TGTGCCAGCAGTTTCGCGGGGGCCAATTACAATGAGCAGTTCTTC. It encodes CASSFAGANYNEQFF.

In its sample, this clonotype was seen a few times. The chain links TRBV5-1 to TRBJ1-4, with D perhaps matching TRBD1 (5 bases). V gave up 6 bases and J gave up 5 bases, with 17 bases separating them. CDR3 length equals 15 residues. Germline CDR1 and CDR2: SGHRS and YFSETQ. CDR3 DNA: TGCGCCAGCAACCGGGACGGCGCATCGAATGAAAAACTGTTTTTT. Amino acids: CASNRDGASNEKLFF.

This clonotype has at least ten counts. The V call is TRBV7-2, the J call TRBJ2-2; 8 bases agree with TRBD2. In germline, CDR1 is SGHTA, CDR2 FQGNSA. V shed 8 bases, J shed 7 bases, and the junction held 9 bases outside the gene matches. This CDR3 has 14 amino acids. The CDR3 reads CASRQTSVIGELFF. As DNA, the CDR3 is TGTGCCAGCCGACAGACTAGCGTCATCGGGGAGCTGTTTTTT.

Many counts were recorded for this clonotype. CDR3: CASSPSASTDTQYF. DNA of the CDR3: TGCGCCAGCAGCCCCTCGGCTAGCACAGATACGCAGTATTTT. The chain has TRBV5-1 and TRBJ2-3; D not resolved. CDR3 size: 14 residues. Deletions cut 4 bases from V and 0 bases from J, with 9 bases between. Germline lookup yields CDR1 SGHRS and CDR2 YFSETQ.

This chain connects TRBV7-9 to TRBJ1-4, with a tentative D call TRBD1 (6 bases). V was trimmed by 5 bases and J by 5 bases, leaving 12 bases between them. Germline V gene sequence: CDR1 SEHNR, CDR2 FQNEAQ (reference sequence). The CDR3 spans 14 residues. The CDR3 DNA follows: TGTGCCAGCAGCCCCACCGGGACAAATGAAAAACTGTTTTTT. Translated, it gives CASSPTGTNEKLFF.

V gene TRBV10-2 combines with J gene TRBJ2-7; the match to TRBD1 covers 7 bases. Unmatched junction bases numbered 5, after V lost 6 bases and J lost 6 bases. CDR3 length: 12 amino acids. Germline CDR1 WSHSY, CDR2 SAAADI. The CDR3 is CASRQGPGEQYF. The CDR3 bases are TGCGCCAGCAGACAGGGGCCCGGCGAGCAGTACTTC.

This clonotype was counted between two and nine times. The V and J genes are TRBV12-3 or TRBV12-4 and TRBJ2-1; TRBD1 matches at 7 bases. The V segment lost 3 bases and the J segment 9 bases; nucleotides outside the gene matches: 11. The CDR3 spans 15 residues. The CDR3 is CASSFHRGGVGEQFF. CDR3 coding DNA: TGTGCCAGCAGTTTTCACAGGGGTGGTGTCGGTGAGCAGTTCTTC.

This clonotype showed up just a few times. V and J are TRBV6-5 and TRBJ1-2; no clear D gene. V gave up 0 bases and J gave up 6 bases, with 11 bases separating them. Germline V gene lookup returns CDR1 MNHEY and CDR2 SVGAGI. The CDR3 extends over 14 amino acids. CDR3 sequence (DNA): TGTGCCAGCAGTTACTCGACGGGGAGTGATGGCTACACCTTC. Translation gives CASSYSTGSDGYTF.

This clonotype has ten or more counts. The genes are TRBV20-1 and TRBJ2-1, with TRBD2 as a possible D gene (6 bases). This CDR3 is 15 amino acids long. Germline V gene lookup returns CDR1 DFQATT and CDR2 SNEGSKA (reference sequence). Deletions cut 1 base from V and 2 bases from J, with 12 bases between. Here the CDR3 DNA reads TGCAGTGCTAGAGTTGGCGGGGTCGCCTACAATGAGCAGTTCTTC. As protein: CSARVGGVAYNEQFF.

This clonotype was observed many times. The V call is TRBV7-2, the J call TRBJ2-5; 10 nucleotides match TRBD1. Trimming at V came to 5 bases and at J to 4 bases, leaving 13 bases not matched to a gene. The germline V gene has CDR1 SGHTA and CDR2 FQGNSA. The length of the CDR3 is 17 residues. The chain's CDR3 is CASSPAGQGTFRETQYF. The CDR3 DNA is TGTGCCAGCAGCCCAGCGGGACAGGGGACCTTCAGAGAGACCCAGTACTTC. Full variable domain (remainder filled in from reference TRBV7-2 and TRBJ2-5): GAGVSQSPSNKVTEKGKDVELRCDPISGHTALYWYRQSLGQGLEFLIYFQGNSAPDKSGLPSDRFSAERTGGSVSTLTIQRTQQEDSAVYLCASSPAGQGTFRETQYFGPGTRLLVL.

This clonotype was observed a handful of times. V and J are TRBV20-1 and TRBJ2-1; weak D call: TRBD2 (5 bases). In germline, CDR1 is DFQATT, CDR2 SNEGSKA (reference sequence). Trimming took off 3 bases at V and 5 bases at J, with 5 bases between the two ends. This CDR3 contains 11 residues. The CDR3 loop is CSASGDNEQFF. CDR3 bases: TGCAGTGCTAGCGGGGACAATGAGCAGTTCTTC.

The chain links TRBV18 to TRBJ2-2; D unresolved. V shed 0 bases and J shed 8 bases, with 13 bases lying between them. CDR3 size: 15 residues. Germline V gives CDR1 KGHSH, CDR2 LQKENI. The CDR3 DNA is TGTGCCAGCTCACCACCGTTGGGGTTCGCAGGGGAGCTGTTTTTT. Translated: CASSPPLGFAGELFF.

This clonotype was seen at least ten times. The CDR3 DNA reads as TGCAGTGCTAGCGACAGGGGCGGCTATGGCTACACCTTC. It translates to CSASDRGGYGYTF. The chain joins TRBV20-1 to TRBJ1-2; TRBD1 agrees at 8 bases. CDR1 is DFQATT and CDR2 is SNEGSKA in the germline V gene (reference sequence). V trimming: 3 bases; J trimming: 4 bases; junction bases outside the gene matches: 4. The CDR3 covers 13 residues.

This clonotype was seen repeatedly, ten times or more. V is TRBV7-2 and J is TRBJ1-1; D not certain. From germline, CDR1 is SGHTA and CDR2 FQGNSA. The CDR3 consists of 16 residues. Between the trimmed V and J ends, which lost 1 base and 0 bases, there was a span of 12 bases. CDR3 amino acids: CASSLGVGWVNTEAFF. The CDR3 DNA reads as TGTGCCAGCAGCTTAGGGGTAGGGTGGGTGAACACTGAAGCTTTCTTT. Together with reference TRBV7-2 and TRBJ1-1, the CDR3 gives the full variable domain: GAGVSQSPSNKVTEKGKDVELRCDPISGHTALYWYRQSLGQGLEFLIYFQGNSAPDKSGLPSDRFSAERTGGSVSTLTIQRTQQEDSAVYLCASSLGVGWVNTEAFFGQGTRLTVV.

This clonotype occurred many times. The rearrangement uses TRBV12-3 or TRBV12-4 and TRBJ1-2, with 8 bases lining up with TRBD1. CDR3 length: 14 residues. The V and J ends lost 5 bases and 4 bases, in that order; junction bases with no gene match: 6. The CDR3 sequence: CASSPSGTGYGYTF. The DNA of the CDR3 is TGTGCCAGCAGTCCTTCCGGGACAGGCTATGGCTACACCTTC.

Ten or more counts support this clonotype. V usage is TRBV27 and J usage is TRBJ1-5; TRBD1 is a possible D gene (5 bases). Germline V lookup: CDR1 MNHEY, CDR2 SMNVEV (reference sequence). Trimming removed 6 bases at V and 3 bases at J, with 12 bases between. The CDR3 loop spans 14 amino acids. This CDR3 is CASSMGPDNQPQHF. The CDR3 nucleotides read TGTGCCAGCAGCATGGGGCCAGACAATCAGCCCCAGCATTTT.

This clonotype was detected a few times. The V and J genes are TRBV5-1 and TRBJ2-3; 7 bases are shared with TRBD2. V dropped 2 bases and J dropped 1; count of bases not matched to a gene: 4. Germline CDR1 SGHRS, CDR2 YFSETQ. The CDR3 extends over 15 amino acids. DNA for the CDR3: TGCGCCAGCAGCTTAAGCGGGGAACGCACAGATACGCAGTATTTT. Its protein is CASSLSGERTDTQYF.

This chain connects TRBV5-1 to TRBJ1-1, with D possibly being TRBD1 (5 bases). Germline V gives CDR1 SGHRS, CDR2 YFSETQ. This CDR3 contains 15 residues. Trimming took 0 bases from V and 4 from J, leaving 13 bases between them. The CDR3 DNA reads as TGCGCCAGCAGCTTGGATCCAGGGTCGGGCACTGAAGCTTTCTTT. It codes for CASSLDPGSGTEAFF.

The rearrangement joins TRBV14 to TRBJ2-3, with 10 nucleotides matching TRBD2. The CDR3 spans 17 residues. Germline CDR1 and CDR2: SGHDN and FVKESK. The V gene end was trimmed by 4 bases and the J gene end by 4 bases; junction bases not matched to a gene: 11. The CDR3: CASSPLGSGGASDTQYF. For the CDR3, the DNA is TGTGCCAGCAGCCCGCTGGGGAGCGGGGGGGCCTCAGATACGCAGTATTTT.

This clonotype was counted between two and nine times. This chain links TRBV20-1 with TRBJ1-3; a weak D match, TRBD1 (5 bases). The V gene lost 3 bases and the J gene lost 0 bases, with 12 bases spanning the gap. Germline CDR1 reads DFQATT; CDR2 reads SNEGSKA (reference sequence). The CDR3 covers 15 residues. The CDR3 is CSARRGRNSGNTIYF. The CDR3 DNA is TGCAGTGCTAGGAGGGGACGGAACTCTGGAAACACCATATATTTT.

This clonotype has ten or more counts. The chain uses TRBV14 and TRBJ2-2, with 7 bases lining up with TRBD1. CDR1 is SGHDN and CDR2 is FVKESK in the germline V gene. Unmatched junction bases numbered 4, after V lost 1 base and J lost 5 bases. The CDR3 contains 15 residues. The DNA of the CDR3 is TGTGCCAGCAGCCAAGGAGGGGGCGGTACCGGGGAGCTGTTTTTT. It specifies CASSQGGGGTGELFF.

In this sample, this clonotype turned up a few times. The V and J genes are TRBV12-3 or TRBV12-4 and TRBJ1-4, with 8 bases aligning to TRBD1. CDR3 length equals 13 residues. The V and J ends lost 10 bases and 7 bases, in that order; junction bases with no gene match: 8. The chain's CDR3 is CATSRGLGEKLFF. The CDR3 coding sequence is TGTGCCACCTCCAGGGGGCTAGGTGAAAAACTGTTTTTT.

The sample holds a few counts of this clonotype. The chain recombines TRBV11-2 with TRBJ1-1, with 10 bases that match TRBD1. This CDR3 region has 19 residues. The V gene end was trimmed by 0 bases and the J gene end by 1 base; junction bases not matched to a gene: 11. CDR1 SGHAT and CDR2 FQNNGV come from the germline V gene. The CDR3 bases are TGTGCCAGCAGCTTAGATAGGCGGGACAGGGGTTTGGCGAACACTGAAGCTTTCTTT. Translation: CASSLDRRDRGLANTEAFF.

At least ten counts were recorded for this clonotype. V usage is TRBV7-8 and J usage is TRBJ2-1, with TRBD2 as a possible D gene (7 bases). V lost 5 bases and J lost 7, with 18 bases in between. The CDR3 consists of 15 residues. Looked up from germline, CDR1 is SGHVS and CDR2 is FQNEAQ. The DNA for the CDR3 is TGTGCCAGCAGCGCCCGGGGGGCCGTCGGAAATGAGCAGTTCTTC. Residues: CASSARGAVGNEQFF. The whole variable domain, remainder taken from reference TRBV7-8 and TRBJ2-1, is GAGVSQSPRYKVAKRGQDVALRCDPISGHVSLFWYQQALGQGPEFLTYFQNEAQLDKSGLPSDRFFAERPEGSVSTLKIQRTQQEDSAVYLCASSARGAVGNEQFFGPGTRLTVL.